This T cell receptor beta chain was found in a study of cytomegalovirus exposure and HLA in healthy donors. Study-wide findings and caveats: A later analysis found TCR association rates differed by HLA locus, highest for DRB1 and lowest for HLA-C. The authors enumerated around 150 TCR beta chains as linked to cytomegalovirus.

About this clone: As yet, its antigen is unknown.

The study ran its PCR with 60 Vbeta and 13 Jbeta primers. Clones were sequenced by immunoSEQ multiplex PCR, and TCRdb holds only the in-frame ones, with some missing. The table has about 130,000 clones, around 80% seen once. Donors sampled were nominally healthy, though unrecorded immune exposures were likely. The sequence was collected from a man aged 18-30 years in good health and CMV-seronegative. Source material: PBMCs.

CDR3 coding DNA: TGTGCCAGCAGCCCAGGGACTAGCGGGAGTATCTACAATGAGCAGTTCTTC. Protein product: CASSPGTSGSIYNEQFF. The J gene is TRBJ2-1, the V gene TRBV4-2, with TRBD2 matching over 14 bases. Germline assignment: CDR1 LGHNA and CDR2 YNFKEQ. Trimming removed 4 bases from V and 3 bases from J; junction bases left unmatched: 5. This CDR3 has 17 residues.